A single sample gave rise to the 3 T cell receptor beta chains below, sequenced in a study of patients and donors after allogeneic stem cell transplantation (dated by TCRdb to 2020 to 2022). Receptors were amplified or captured by RT-PCR. TCRdb lists the instrument as NextSeq 550. The public reads were quality trimmed at Q25 with fastp and then assembled into clones with MiXCR by TCRdb, keeping productive beta chains. CDR3 protein duplicates are merged, each entry listing the most common genes and DNA. The table for this sample lists about 40,000 distinct CDR3 sequences; under 40% of them were counted only once. The ten largest clones capture approximately 79% of the sample. The sequenced sample consisted of blood, either unsorted or a sorted T cell fraction (not recorded which). The receptors here all came from a human donor who was either an allogeneic HSCT recipient or a stem cell or donor lymphocyte infusion donor (not recorded which). It is not recorded whose cells these are; they may come from a transplant donor.

In its sample, this clonotype was seen many times. The V and J genes are TRBV2 and TRBJ1-2; unclear D gene. The CDR3 is 11 residues long. Trimming left V 8 bases short and J 4 bases short, with 8 bases between. Germline lookup yields CDR1 SNHLY and CDR2 FYNNEI. The CDR3 sequence is CASSKSYGYTF. The CDR3 coding sequence is TGTGCCAGCTCTAAAAGCTATGGCTACACCTTC.

The genes are TRBV9 and TRBJ2-2; D is unresolved. The CDR3 has 15 amino acids. The germline CDR1 and CDR2 sequences are SGDLS and YYNGEE. V lost 1 base to trimming and J lost 9 bases, with 16 bases between them. CDR3: CASSVTQKTSRELFF. DNA of the CDR3: TGTGCCAGCAGCGTAACGCAGAAGACGTCCCGGGAGCTGTTTTTT. Variable domain in full (rest from reference TRBV9 and TRBJ2-2): DSGVTQTPKHLITATGQRVTLRCSPRSGDLSVYWYQQSLDQGLQFLIQYYNGEERAKGNILERFSAQQFPDLHSELNLSSLELGDSALYFCASSVTQKTSRELFFGEGSRLTVL.

The rearrangement joins TRBV5-4 to TRBJ1-1; TRBD1 might be the D (6 bases). With 2 bases removed from V and 1 base from J, the gap between germline ends came to 12 bases. The CDR3 runs to 15 residues. Per germline, CDR1 SGHNT and CDR2 YYREEE (reference sequence). CDR3 bases: TGTGCCAGCAGCTTCGTACAGGGTTCGAACACTGAAGCTTTCTTT. Translating it yields CASSFVQGSNTEAFF.